This T cell receptor (beta chain) was captured in a study of a mutant IDH1 vaccine in newly diagnosed glioma. Time point meaning: week 35, safety follow-up. Vaccine doses each comprised 300 ug of mutant IDH1 20-mer peptide, with topical imiquimod. Study-level findings and limits: Changes to the top peripheral T cell clonotypes appeared unrelated to pseudoprogression.

V shed 0 bases and J shed 2 bases, with 15 bases lying between them. CDR1 and CDR2 from the germline V gene are SGHTS and YDEGEE. The CDR3 is made up of 17 amino acids. The data were produced by immunoSEQ multiplex PCR, yet TCRdb's version contains in-frame clones alone and is incomplete. The top ten hold roughly an eighth of the sample, which has tens of thousands of clones, 76% seen once. This clone was seen more than once but under ten times. What it binds is not known. This specimen was PBMCs, taken from a glioma patient whose treatment included an IDH1 peptide vaccine. The rearrangement joins TRBV5-8 to TRBJ2-1, with D possibly matching TRBD2 (6 bases). The receptor was derived from a man aged 35 to 55 with glioma. The CDR3 loop is CASSLVNGGRPYNEQFF. DNA for the CDR3: TGTGCCAGCAGCTTGGTTAACGGGGGAAGGCCCTACAATGAGCAGTTCTTC.